These 14 T cell receptor beta chains came from one sample sequenced in a study of CD8 T cell repertoires and HIV-1 epitope variants (dated by TCRdb to 2020 to 2021). The library was prepared using the immunoSEQ multiplex PCR assay. This immuneACCESS table, as held by TCRdb, lists in-frame sequences with V and J called but not all clones. Of the missing ones, under half trace to an unresolved V gene in checked studies; the others have no known cause. Here the sample has a few thousand clones; about 63% occur a single time. The ten largest clones capture around two fifths of the sample. For these TCRs, the target antigens are not known. Sample: cultured CD8+ T cells derived from PBMCs. These receptors came from a male donor with HIV.

DNA for the CDR3: TGTGCCAGCAGTTACAGGGGGGCACCCTACGAGCAGTACTTC. Amino acid sequence: CASSYRGAPYEQYF. V and J are TRBV6-5 and TRBJ2-7; D could derive from TRBD1 or TRBD2 (6 bases each). Germline loops: CDR1 MNHEY, CDR2 SVGAGI. Trimming took 2 bases from V and 2 from J, leaving 10 bases between them. The CDR3 is 14 residues long.

V gene TRBV19 combines with J gene TRBJ2-7; TRBD2 aligns across 11 bases. The CDR3 is 14 residues long. CDR1 LNHDA and CDR2 SQIVND come from the germline V gene (reference sequence). V trimming: 5 bases; J trimming: 2 bases; junction bases outside the gene matches: 2. CDR3 sequence reads: CASSPGLAAYEQYF. The CDR3 coding sequence is TGTGCCAGTAGTCCGGGACTAGCGGCCTACGAGCAGTACTTC.

This clone was seen more than once but under ten times. The gene calls are TRBV4-3 and TRBJ1-1; D is unresolved. V lost 1 base to trimming and J lost 1 base, with 10 bases between them. Germline assignment: CDR1 LGHNA and CDR2 YSLEER. The CDR3 has 15 amino acids. As DNA, the CDR3 is TGCGCCAGCAGCCAAGGGGTTATCTCGAACACTGAAGCTTTCTTT. Amino acid sequence: CASSQGVISNTEAFF.

This clone came up a few times. The chain has TRBV19 and TRBJ2-7; 9 positions agree with TRBD2. CDR1 is LNHDA, CDR2 SQIVND, per germline (reference sequence). Trimming took 3 bases from V and 7 from J; bases not matched to a gene: 7. CDR3 length equals 14 residues. The CDR3 DNA sequence: TGTGCCAGTAGTATGGGGGTAGCGGGAGAAGAGCAGTACTTC. This codes for CASSMGVAGEEQYF.

This clone was observed a single time. The rearrangement links TRBV2 to TRBJ2-5; tentatively, D is TRBD1 or TRBD2 (6 bases each). The CDR3 runs 14 residues. V gave up 6 bases and J gave up 5 bases, with 16 bases separating them. CDR1 is SNHLY and CDR2 is FYNNEI in the germline V gene. As DNA, the CDR3 is TGTGCCAGCAGGGGCTTCACAGGGAGGGAGACCCAGTACTTC. It yields the protein CASRGFTGRETQYF.

CDR3 residues: CASSLLRQGGSYEQYF. The CDR3 nucleotides read TGTGCCAGCAGTTTATTGCGGCAGGGGGGGTCCTACGAGCAGTACTTC. The J gene is TRBJ2-7, the V gene TRBV27, with D perhaps being TRBD1 or TRBD2 (7 bases each). CDR3 length: 16 residues. Trimming removed 1 base at V and 1 base at J, with 14 bases between. The germline gives CDR1 MNHEY, CDR2 SMNVEV (reference sequence).

This clone was counted only a few times. The CDR3 loop is CATPAETQYF. In nucleotides, the CDR3 is TGTGCCACCCCAGCGGAGACCCAGTACTTC. J is TRBJ2-5 and V is TRBV5-4; D is ambiguous. This CDR3 has 10 residues. V was pared by 9 bases and J by 5 bases, with 8 bases between. CDR1 is SGHNT, CDR2 YYREEE, per germline (reference sequence).

This chain uses TRBV27 with TRBJ2-7; 8 bases line up with TRBD1. The J segment lost 2 bases and the V segment lost 5 bases, leaving 5 bases of the junction unmatched. There are 14 residues in the CDR3. Looked up from germline, CDR1 is MNHEY and CDR2 is SMNVEV (reference sequence). As DNA, the CDR3 is TGTGCCAGCAGTCTAAAGGACAGGGCCTACGAGCAGTACTTC. Its translation is CASSLKDRAYEQYF.

This rearrangement joins TRBV5-4 to TRBJ2-1; D ambiguous. The CDR3 runs to 14 residues. Trimming removed 4 bases at V and 0 bases at J, with 8 bases between. Germline CDR1 SGHNT, CDR2 YYREEE (reference sequence). The CDR3 region is CASSPSDSYNEQFF. The CDR3, as DNA: TGTGCCAGCAGCCCCTCGGACTCCTACAATGAGCAGTTCTTC.

The rearrangement links TRBV28 to TRBJ2-5; TRBD2 matches 10 bases. With V trimmed by 2 bases and J by 3 bases, 6 bases remained unmatched. CDR3 length equals 16 residues. CDR1 and CDR2 (germline): MDHEN, SYDVKM. The CDR3 sequence is CASSLPSGRDEETQYF. CDR3 nucleotides: TGTGCCAGCAGTTTACCAAGCGGGAGGGATGAAGAGACCCAGTACTTC.

V gene TRBV27 combines with J gene TRBJ2-4, with D possibly being TRBD1 or TRBD2 (5 bases each). V was clipped by 7 bases and J by 8 bases, with 18 bases between them. The CDR3 runs 14 residues. From germline, CDR1 is MNHEY and CDR2 SMNVEV (reference sequence). Here the CDR3 reads CASTFGAGADIQYF. As DNA, the CDR3 is TGTGCCAGCACCTTTGGGGCAGGAGCGGACATTCAGTACTTC.

The J gene is TRBJ1-5, the V gene TRBV7-9, with D perhaps TRBD1 (6 bases). With 3 bases removed from V and 7 bases from J, the gap between germline ends came to 16 bases. CDR1 is SEHNR and CDR2 is FQNEAQ in the germline V gene (reference sequence). CDR3 length: 15 residues. The CDR3 nucleotides read TGTGCCAGCAGCTTGGATGGGGGCCGAGACCAGCCCCAGCATTTT. Translated: CASSLDGGRDQPQHF.

This chain joins TRBV11-3 and TRBJ2-2; D assignment may be TRBD1 or TRBD2 (5 bases each). The CDR3 contains 14 residues. CDR1 is SGHNT, CDR2 YENEEA, per germline. Deletions cut 1 base from V and 6 bases from J, with 9 bases between. CDR3 residues: CASSLGGDSGELFF. The CDR3 bases are TGTGCCAGCAGCTTAGGAGGGGATTCCGGGGAGCTGTTTTTT.

The CDR3 region is CASSLGPGETYEQYF. The CDR3 nucleotides are TGCGCCAGCAGCTTGGGTCCAGGGGAAACCTACGAGCAGTACTTC. The gene calls are TRBV5-1 and TRBJ2-7; TRBD1 might be the D (6 bases). V dropped 0 bases and J dropped 2 bases, with 12 bases sitting between them. Germline CDR1 SGHRS, CDR2 YFSETQ. The length of the CDR3 is 15 residues.